The present T cell receptor (beta chain) was sequenced within a study of cytotoxic CD8 clonotypes in ibrutinib-treated CLL. Study background: Productive templates per sample averaged approximately 240,000; productive rearrangements, just under 95,000. Study observations and caveats: Rising at ibrutinib response, clonality subsequently fell back toward baseline at progression. Public clonotypes proved infrequent, and on treatment they shrank or remained steady. Clonality measured at baseline exceeded age-matched healthy donors, tracking circulating CD8+ T-cell counts.

V was shortened by 7 bases and J by 5 bases, with 14 bases between the two germline ends. The germline V gene encodes CDR1 SQVTM and CDR2 ANQGSEA. This CDR3 is built from 12 residues. TCRdb's table, derived via immunoSEQ multiplex PCR, lists solely in-frame clones and lacks some. The data contain tens of thousands of clones, over 55% of them singletons. As concerns this clone: The target antigen is unknown.

The receptor was isolated from a human donor with chronic lymphocytic leukemia. The material was PBMCs, obtained after 24 months of ibrutinib treatment. The chain carries TRBV29-1 and TRBJ2-5; TRBD1 might be the D (6 bases). The CDR3, as DNA: TGCAGCGGGGACAAAATACCGGAGACCCAGTACTTC. Translation gives CSGDKIPETQYF.